This T cell receptor beta chain was sequenced in a study of blood T cell repertoires in COVID-19. On the study more broadly: Donors in the United States, Italy and Spain gave samples during acute or convalescent COVID-19. Sources were T cells, B-cell-depleted T cells, or PBMCs; the material itself was cDNA or gDNA.

CDR1 is SGHRS, CDR2 YFSETQ, per germline. V lost 7 bases, J lost 5 bases, and 9 bases stayed unmatched. The length of the CDR3 is 14 residues. Authors' analysis steps: Using reference gene primer amplification, nucleated cell counts were estimated. Profiling relied on immunoSEQ multiplex PCR, and the TCRdb table lists in-frame clones only, not all of them. The V and J calls and the clone size are those of that table, but D and trimming were determined from the DNA. Counted here are around 290,000 clones, around 87% occurring once; the ten biggest clones make up approximately 8.1%. This sequence joins TRBV5-1 and TRBJ1-1; TRBD1 agrees at 9 bases. The receptor was derived from a woman aged 45-59 years who had recovered from COVID-19. The sequenced material came from peripheral blood. CDR3 nucleotides: TGCGCCAGCGGAGAGACAGGGGGTAGGACTGAAGCTTTCTTT. It translates to CASGETGGRTEAFF.